Shown below are 15 T cell receptor beta chains from a single sample sequenced in a study of T cell responses to AZD1222 COVID-19 vaccine. The table came from immunoSEQ multiplex PCR; TCRdb's copy has only in-frame clones and leaves some out. The table includes 120,000 or so clones, about 85% detected once. This material consisted of peripheral blood, taken on day 0 of AZD1222 vaccination. Source of these receptors: an adult in good health.

The V and J genes are TRBV11-3 and TRBJ1-6; D is ambiguous. This CDR3 contains 11 residues. Per the germline V gene, CDR1 is SGHNT and CDR2 is YENEEA. Trimming took off 1 base at V and 10 bases at J, with 2 bases between the two ends. CDR3 sequence reads: CASSLGSPLHF. As DNA, the CDR3 is TGTGCCAGCAGCTTAGGCTCACCCCTCCACTTT.

DNA of the CDR3: TGTGCCAGCAGCCCCGGGACTGTAGACTATGGCTACACCTTC. It yields the protein CASSPGTVDYGYTF. This chain uses TRBV7-2 with TRBJ1-2; D perhaps matches TRBD1 (5 bases). Germline-derived CDR1 and CDR2 are SGHTA and FQGNSA. CDR3 length equals 14 residues. The V and J ends lost 5 bases and 3 bases respectively, with 13 bases between them.

A few counts support this clone. The rearrangement links TRBV5-5 to TRBJ1-1; 7 bases match TRBD1. J lost 4 bases, V lost 1 base, and 4 bases had no gene match. The CDR3 is made up of 14 amino acids. Germline lookup yields CDR1 SGHKS and CDR2 YYEKEE (reference sequence). In DNA form, the CDR3 reads TGTGCCAGCAGCTTGCAAGGGACAGTCACTGAAGCTTTCTTT. Protein sequence: CASSLQGTVTEAFF.

The chain couples TRBV10-3 to TRBJ2-1; unclear D gene. Per the germline V gene, CDR1 is ENHRY and CDR2 is SYGVKD. The CDR3 contains 14 residues. Trimming cost V 7 bases and J 5 bases, with 15 bases left between them. The chain's CDR3 is CAIKDPKRNNEQFF. CDR3 DNA sequence: TGTGCCATCAAGGACCCCAAACGAAACAATGAGCAGTTCTTC.

V usage is TRBV9 and J usage is TRBJ2-7, with TRBD1 matching 8 bases. CDR1 is SGDLS, CDR2 YYNGEE, per germline. The ends lost 0 bases at V and 4 bases at J; junction bases unmatched: 6. This CDR3 region has 15 residues. The CDR3 protein is CASSVVPGGVYEQYF. The CDR3, as DNA: TGTGCCAGCAGCGTAGTTCCAGGGGGCGTATACGAGCAGTACTTC.

This rearrangement joins TRBV7-2 to TRBJ1-2; 8 bases align to TRBD1. This CDR3 region has 15 residues. Germline lookup yields CDR1 SGHTA and CDR2 FQGNSA. Germline trimming cut 5 bases from V and 5 bases from J; bases unmatched to any gene: 10. Written as DNA, the CDR3 is TGTGCCAGCAGCCGGCAGGGGGCGTTGGGGTATGGCTACACCTTC. It encodes CASSRQGALGYGYTF.

V gene TRBV27 combines with J gene TRBJ2-7; D is unclear. V was trimmed by 5 bases and J by 3 bases, leaving 17 bases between them. The germline V gene encodes CDR1 MNHEY and CDR2 SMNVEV (reference sequence). This CDR3 has 15 amino acids. CDR3 protein: CASSLADALDYEQYF. CDR3 DNA sequence: TGTGCCAGCAGTCTCGCTGACGCCTTAGACTACGAGCAGTACTTC.

This sequence joins TRBV5-6 and TRBJ2-6; D remains ambiguous. The germline gives CDR1 SGHDT, CDR2 YYEEEE. This CDR3 is 16 amino acids long. The germline V and J ends were trimmed by 4 bases and 4 bases, with 15 bases remaining between them. The DNA of the CDR3 is TGTGCCAGCAGCCAATCCTCCCGAAGGGGGGCCAACGTCCTGACTTTC. Protein product: CASSQSSRRGANVLTF.

The CDR3 nucleotides are TGTGCCACCGCGGGACAGGTAAAGGGTGGCTACACCTTC. Encoded protein: CATAGQVKGGYTF. This rearrangement joins TRBV25-1 to TRBJ1-2; 8 positions match TRBD1. This CDR3 is built from 13 residues. CDR1 MGHDK and CDR2 SYGVNS come from the germline V gene. The V gene end was trimmed by 10 bases and the J gene end by 7 bases; junction bases not matched to a gene: 11.

V and J are TRBV2 and TRBJ2-1, with TRBD2 matching 9 bases. The length of the CDR3 is 15 residues. V gave up 4 bases and J gave up 5 bases; unmatched junction bases: 6. From germline, CDR1 is SNHLY and CDR2 FYNNEI. As DNA, the CDR3 is TGTGCCAGCAGTGGCCTTAGCGGGGGAGACAATGAGCAGTTCTTC. The encoded protein is CASSGLSGGDNEQFF. The variable domain in full, with the rest retrieved from reference TRBV2 and TRBJ2-1, is EPEVTQTPSHQVTQMGQEVILRCVPISNHLYFYWYRQILGQKVEFLVSFYNNEISEKSEIFDDQFSVERPDGSNFTLKIRSTKLEDSAMYFCASSGLSGGDNEQFFGPGTRLTVL.

The rearrangement joins TRBV11-3 to TRBJ1-1; no clear D gene. Trimming took 3 bases from V and 1 from J, leaving 9 bases between them. Germline assignment: CDR1 SGHNT and CDR2 YENEEA. The CDR3 has 14 residues. The CDR3, as DNA: TGTGCCAGCAGCTTGGTGTCCCAGAACACTGAAGCTTTCTTT. Its translation: CASSLVSQNTEAFF.

This chain uses TRBV27 with TRBJ1-2; D is perhaps TRBD1 (5 bases). V lost 6 bases to trimming and J lost 4 bases, with 12 bases between them. The CDR3 spans 13 residues. The germline V gene has CDR1 MNHEY and CDR2 SMNVEV (reference sequence). The CDR3 bases are TGTGCCAGCAGGCCCGGGACGGTCTATGGCTACACCTTC. Amino acids: CASRPGTVYGYTF.

The chain combines TRBV11-3 with TRBJ2-7, with TRBD1 matching 7 bases. The germline CDR1 and CDR2 sequences are SGHNT and YENEEA. The CDR3 is 15 residues long. J gave up 5 bases and V 2 bases, and 9 bases lay outside the gene matches. CDR3 sequence (DNA): TGTGCCAGCAGCTTAAGGATGACAGGGTTCCACGAGCAGTACTTC. It translates to CASSLRMTGFHEQYF. The full variable domain, its missing parts supplied by reference TRBV11-3 and TRBJ2-7, is EAGVVQSPRYKIIEKKQPVAFWCNPISGHNTLYWYLQNLGQGPELLIRYENEEAVDDSQLPKDRFSAERLKGVDSTLKIQPAELGDSAVYLCASSLRMTGFHEQYFGPGTRLTVT.

This sequence joins TRBV5-3 and TRBJ1-5; D call uncertain. TRBV5-3 carries the ORF label, with uncertain function. The V and J ends lost 4 bases and 7 bases respectively, with 12 bases between them. This CDR3 contains 13 residues. The CDR3 DNA reads as TGTGCCAGAAGCGGGCCGGAGTTACAGCCCCAGCATTTT. Amino acids: CARSGPELQPQHF.

This clone was observed a few times. This rearrangement joins TRBV10-3 to TRBJ1-5, with 8 positions matching TRBD1. Germline V CDR1 and CDR2: ENHRY, SYGVKD. This CDR3 spans 16 amino acids. Unmatched junction bases numbered 7, after V lost 0 bases and J lost 6 bases. CDR3 in amino acids: CAISESDRDSSQPQHF. DNA for the CDR3: TGTGCCATCAGTGAGTCGGACAGGGATAGTTCTCAGCCCCAGCATTTT.